The clone carrying this T cell receptor beta chain was seen once. The CDR3 runs to 16 residues. The germline V gene has CDR1 LNHDA and CDR2 SQIVND (reference sequence). The ends were cut back, 3 bases at V and 2 bases at J, with 16 bases in the middle. The data were taken from a study of T cell responses to AZD1222 COVID-19 vaccine. Some clones are missing from TCRdb's copy, which holds only in-frame ones; the method was immunoSEQ multiplex PCR. This table has 99,000 or so clones, about 87% appearing once. The chain carries TRBV19 and TRBJ1-1; D is perhaps TRBD1 (6 bases). The receptor comes from an adult in good health. Sequencing was performed on peripheral blood, taken on day 0 of AZD1222 vaccination. The chain's CDR3 is CASSMPGASTNTEAFF. The CDR3 nucleotides are TGTGCCAGTAGTATGCCGGGGGCATCAACTAACACTGAAGCTTTCTTT.